The present entry profiles one T cell receptor beta chain with its context. It lacks a known antigen. No clone much larger than this one lies a single base away; base qualities are absent. From the cysteine up to the phenylalanine, the CDR3 has a length of 15 residues. Of the read, only the CDR3 DNA is kept; its 45 bases are in frame from base 1. CDR1 and CDR2 were assigned from the germline V gene as MNHEY and SVGAGI. A distance of 16 bases separates the germline ends of V and J, which lose 4 bases and 3 bases respectively. TCRbeta CDR3 regions were amplified from genomic DNA using the immunoSEQ Assay, a bias-controlled multiplex PCR. The published analysis was carried out like this. Nucleated cell counts per sample were estimated from amplification of reference gene primers within the assay. Sequence reads were collapsed and filtered to measure the absolute abundance of every unique TCRbeta CDR3 rearrangement. For each sample, productive Simpson clonality was calculated by taking the square root of Simpson's diversity index across productive rearrangements. TCRdb retrieved this table from immuneACCESS and kept in-frame rearrangements only. Not all clones are present; in checked studies, unresolved V genes account for under half, and no reason is known for the remainder. V and J calls and clone size come straight from that table; D and trimming were deduced from the DNA. The table for this sample lists some 700,000 clones; approximately 90% of them were counted only once. The ten largest clones take up more than 0.25% of the sample.

The data belong to a study of blood T cell repertoires in COVID-19 (dated by TCRdb to the early 2020s). For context, the study as a whole: Samples from collaborators originated in the United States, Italy and Spain and spanned both the acute and convalescent phases of COVID-19. The prospective study material was composed of cDNA or gDNA derived from T cells, B-cell-depleted T cells, or PBMCs. The dataset comprised deeply sampled blood TCRbeta repertoires from subjects exposed to, actively infected with, or recovered from COVID-19. The repertoires were released in a freely available public database meant as a resource for research on the immune response to SARS-CoV-2. The samples were drawn from the first 160 participants of the ongoing ImmuneRACE study and from 1,254 subjects provided by 6 global collaborators. A de-identified subject ID, COVID-19 status, age in years and sex were almost always included in the sample metadata. Where available, HLA class I and class II types were obtained from metadata supplied by the sample provider rather than from assay-based typing. Beyond this particular receptor, the publication reports: The amount of clinical and demographic metadata varied by source and participant and was provided uncurated.

Collaborating institutions collected whole blood in K2EDTA tubes following their own protocols. For TCRbeta analysis, collaborator samples were shipped as frozen whole blood, as isolated PBMCs, or as DNA extracted from either sample type. The receptor was isolated from a woman aged 18-30 years with acute or convalescent COVID-19. Sequences were obtained from peripheral blood. The sequence is built from TRBV6-5 and TRBJ2-7, and the D gene may be TRBD1, 5 bases matching. The base sequence is TGTGCCAGCAGTTTTGGAAGGGGCCGCTTCTACGAGCAGTACTTC. This sequence encodes CASSFGRGRFYEQYF.